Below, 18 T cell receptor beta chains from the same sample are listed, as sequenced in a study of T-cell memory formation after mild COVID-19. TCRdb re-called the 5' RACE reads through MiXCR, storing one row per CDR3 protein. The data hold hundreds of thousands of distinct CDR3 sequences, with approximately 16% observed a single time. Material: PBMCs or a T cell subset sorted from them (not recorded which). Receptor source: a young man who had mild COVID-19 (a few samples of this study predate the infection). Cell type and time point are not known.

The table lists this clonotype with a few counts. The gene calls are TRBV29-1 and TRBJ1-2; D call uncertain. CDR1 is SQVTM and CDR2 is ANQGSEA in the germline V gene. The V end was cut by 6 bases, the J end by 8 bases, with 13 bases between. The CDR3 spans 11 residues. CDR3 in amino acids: CSVFKGDGYTF. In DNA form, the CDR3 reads TGCAGCGTATTTAAGGGCGACGGCTACACCTTC.

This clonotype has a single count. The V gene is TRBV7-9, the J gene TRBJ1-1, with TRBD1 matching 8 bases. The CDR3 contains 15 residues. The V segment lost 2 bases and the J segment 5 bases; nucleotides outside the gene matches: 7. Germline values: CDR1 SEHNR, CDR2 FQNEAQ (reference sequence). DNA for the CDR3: TGTGCCAGCAGCTTAAGGGAGACAGGGGAAACTGAAGCTTTCTTT. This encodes CASSLRETGETEAFF.

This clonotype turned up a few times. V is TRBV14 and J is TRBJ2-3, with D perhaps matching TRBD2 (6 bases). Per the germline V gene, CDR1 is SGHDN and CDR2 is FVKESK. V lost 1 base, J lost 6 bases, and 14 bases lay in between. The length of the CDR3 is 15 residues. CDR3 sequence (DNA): TGTGCCAGCAGCCAAGCGGGGGAGTGGGGTGATACGCAGTATTTT. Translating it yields CASSQAGEWGDTQYF.

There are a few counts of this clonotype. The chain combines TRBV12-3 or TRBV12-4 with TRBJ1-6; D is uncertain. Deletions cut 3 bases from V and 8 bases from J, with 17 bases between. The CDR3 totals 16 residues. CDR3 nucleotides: TGTGCCAGCAGTTTTGGGCGGCGAAAAGCAGATTCACCCCTCCACTTT. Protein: CASSFGRRKADSPLHF.

The CDR3 loop reads CATSVDEARGYTF. The DNA for the CDR3 is TGTGCCACCAGTGTGGACGAGGCTAGGGGCTACACCTTC. This chain links TRBV24-1 with TRBJ1-2; D is undetermined. The CDR3 covers 13 residues. V was shortened by 5 bases and J by 8 bases, with 14 bases between the two germline ends. Germline V gene sequence: CDR1 KGHDR, CDR2 SFDVKD.

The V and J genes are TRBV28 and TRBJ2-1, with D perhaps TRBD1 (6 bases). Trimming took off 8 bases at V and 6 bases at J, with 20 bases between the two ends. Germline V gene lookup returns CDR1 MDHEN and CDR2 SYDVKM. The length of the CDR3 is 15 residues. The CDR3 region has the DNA TGTGCCAGCCTCGGTGGGCAGGGGTCTAGCAATGAGCAGTTCTTC. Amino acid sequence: CASLGGQGSSNEQFF.

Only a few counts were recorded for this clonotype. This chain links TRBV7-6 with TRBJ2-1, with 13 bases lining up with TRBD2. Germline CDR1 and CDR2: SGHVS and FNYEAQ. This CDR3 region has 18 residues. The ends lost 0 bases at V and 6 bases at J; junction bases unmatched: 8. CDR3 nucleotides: TGTGCCAGCAGCTTAGCCCCAAGGACTAGCGGGGGCCTCAATGAGCAGTTCTTC. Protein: CASSLAPRTSGGLNEQFF.

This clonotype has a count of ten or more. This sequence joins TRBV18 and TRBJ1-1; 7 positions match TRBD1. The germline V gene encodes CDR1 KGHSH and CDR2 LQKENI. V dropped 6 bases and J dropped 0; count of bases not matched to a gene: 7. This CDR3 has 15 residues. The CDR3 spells CASSSGGTMNTEAFF. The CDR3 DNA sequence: TGTGCCAGCTCGTCAGGGGGAACCATGAACACTGAAGCTTTCTTT.

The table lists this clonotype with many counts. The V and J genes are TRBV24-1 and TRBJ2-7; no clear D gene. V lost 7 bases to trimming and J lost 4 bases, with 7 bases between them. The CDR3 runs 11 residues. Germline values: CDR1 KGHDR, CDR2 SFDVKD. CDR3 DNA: TGTGCCACCAGGTTGGGTTACGAGCAGTACGTC. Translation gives CATRLGYEQYV.

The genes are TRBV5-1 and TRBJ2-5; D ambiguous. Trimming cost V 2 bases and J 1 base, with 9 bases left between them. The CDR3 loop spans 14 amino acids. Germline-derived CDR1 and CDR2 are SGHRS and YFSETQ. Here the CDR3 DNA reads TGCGCCAGCAGCTTTAAACAGACCCAAGAGACCCAGTACTTC. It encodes CASSFKQTQETQYF.

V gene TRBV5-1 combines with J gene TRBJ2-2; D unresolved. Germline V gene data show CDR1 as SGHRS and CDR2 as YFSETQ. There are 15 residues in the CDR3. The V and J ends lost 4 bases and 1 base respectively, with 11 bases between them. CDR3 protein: CASSLTTGNTGELFF. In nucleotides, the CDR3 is TGCGCCAGCAGCCTTACGACGGGGAACACCGGGGAGCTGTTTTTT.

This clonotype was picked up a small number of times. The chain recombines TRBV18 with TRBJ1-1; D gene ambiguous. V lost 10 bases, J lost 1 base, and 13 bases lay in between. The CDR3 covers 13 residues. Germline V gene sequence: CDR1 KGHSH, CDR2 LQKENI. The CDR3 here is CATQARPNTEAFF. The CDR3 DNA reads TGTGCCACCCAAGCTCGACCGAACACTGAAGCTTTCTTT.

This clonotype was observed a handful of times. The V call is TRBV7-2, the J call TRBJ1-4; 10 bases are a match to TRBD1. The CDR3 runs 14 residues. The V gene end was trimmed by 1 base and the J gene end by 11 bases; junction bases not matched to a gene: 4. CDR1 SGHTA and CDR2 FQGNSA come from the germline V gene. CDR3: CASSLEGQGNKLFF. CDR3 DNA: TGTGCCAGCAGCTTAGAGGGACAGGGGAACAAACTGTTTTTT.

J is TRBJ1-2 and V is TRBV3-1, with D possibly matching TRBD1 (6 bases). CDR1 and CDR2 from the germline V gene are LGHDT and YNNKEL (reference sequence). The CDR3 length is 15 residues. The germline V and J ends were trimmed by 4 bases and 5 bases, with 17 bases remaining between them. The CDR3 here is CASSPQYGTYYGYTF. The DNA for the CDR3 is TGTGCCAGCAGCCCACAGTACGGGACATATTATGGCTACACCTTC.

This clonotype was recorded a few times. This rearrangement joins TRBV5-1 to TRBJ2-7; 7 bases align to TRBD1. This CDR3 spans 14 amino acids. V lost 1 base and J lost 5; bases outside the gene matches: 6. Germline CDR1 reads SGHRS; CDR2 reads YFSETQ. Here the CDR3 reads CASSLRGGENEQYV. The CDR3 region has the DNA TGCGCCAGCAGCTTGAGAGGGGGCGAGAACGAGCAGTACGTC.

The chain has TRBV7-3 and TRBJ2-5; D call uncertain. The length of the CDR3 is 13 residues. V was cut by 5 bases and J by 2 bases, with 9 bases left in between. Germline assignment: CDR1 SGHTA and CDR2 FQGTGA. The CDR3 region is CASSRRAQETQYF. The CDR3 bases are TGTGCCAGCAGCCGGCGAGCTCAAGAGACCCAGTACTTC.

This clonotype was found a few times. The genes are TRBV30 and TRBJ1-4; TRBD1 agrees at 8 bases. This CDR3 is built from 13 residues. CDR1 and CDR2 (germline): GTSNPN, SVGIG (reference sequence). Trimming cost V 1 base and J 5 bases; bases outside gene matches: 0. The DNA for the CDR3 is TGTGCCTGGAGTGCAGGGGGCAATGAAAAACTGTTTTTT. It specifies CAWSAGGNEKLFF.

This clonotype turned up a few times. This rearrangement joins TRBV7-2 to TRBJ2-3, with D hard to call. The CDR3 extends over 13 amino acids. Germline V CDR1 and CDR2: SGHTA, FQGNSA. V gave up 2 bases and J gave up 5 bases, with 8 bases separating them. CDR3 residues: CASSLFPEDTQYF. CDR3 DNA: TGTGCCAGCAGCTTATTCCCCGAAGATACGCAGTATTTT.